Presented here are 19 T cell receptor beta chains from one specimen sequenced in a study of T cells of healthy individuals. MiXCR, applied by TCRdb to the 5' RACE reads, yields one record per CDR3 protein. The sample records about 63,000 distinct CDR3 sequences, about a sixth being singletons. These receptors all come from a human donor in good health.

This clonotype was seen many times. This chain connects TRBV14 to TRBJ1-6; D gene unclear. Trimming cost V 1 base and J 6 bases, with 10 bases left between them. Germline V gene lookup returns CDR1 SGHDN and CDR2 FVKESK. The CDR3 sequence is 15 residues long. The CDR3 bases are TGTGCCAGCAGCCAAGCCGACTTGGGTAATTCACCCCTCCACTTT. It specifies CASSQADLGNSPLHF.

This clonotype was seen a few times. The rearrangement uses TRBV12-3 or TRBV12-4 and TRBJ2-3; D ambiguous. Trimming removed 2 bases from V and 7 bases from J, with 4 bases in between. The CDR3 is 11 amino acids. The CDR3 DNA reads as TGTGCCAGCAGTTTACTAAATACGCAGTATTTT. Amino acids: CASSLLNTQYF.

The chain combines TRBV6-5 with TRBJ1-5; D gene unclear. The CDR3 extends over 14 amino acids. The germline V gene encodes CDR1 MNHEY and CDR2 SVGAGI. V was pared by 2 bases and J by 4 bases, with 9 bases between. The CDR3 sequence: CASSYTGANQPQHF. The CDR3 bases are TGTGCCAGCAGTTACACCGGAGCTAATCAGCCCCAGCATTTT.

This clonotype was seen many times. The chain uses TRBV28 and TRBJ1-5; D gene uncertain. Trimming stripped 3 bases from V and 14 bases from J, with 23 bases between. This CDR3 has 15 amino acids. From germline, CDR1 is MDHEN and CDR2 SYDVKM. CDR3 sequence: CASSFSGRTTANKHF. The CDR3 coding sequence is TGTGCCAGCAGTTTCTCAGGACGAACGACGGCAAATAAGCATTTT.

The chain has TRBV7-2 and TRBJ2-3; possible D gene TRBD2, 6 bases. Trimming removed 4 bases from V and 4 bases from J, with 21 bases in between. Germline V gives CDR1 SGHTA, CDR2 FQGNSA. This CDR3 spans 17 amino acids. CDR3 sequence: CASSWRRGGGRPDTQYF. In DNA form, the CDR3 reads TGTGCCAGCAGCTGGCGGCGGGGCGGAGGGAGGCCAGATACGCAGTATTTT.

This clonotype was seen at least ten times. This chain links TRBV18 with TRBJ2-7; D is undetermined. Germline lookup yields CDR1 KGHSH and CDR2 LQKENI. Deletions cut 3 bases from V and 1 base from J, with 10 bases between. The CDR3 runs 14 residues. The DNA for the CDR3 is TGTGCCAGCTCACCCGAGGAGAATTCCTACGAGCAGTACTTC. It translates to CASSPEENSYEQYF.

This chain connects TRBV3-1 to TRBJ2-3; D ambiguous. The V gene lost 4 bases and the J gene lost 3 bases, with 11 bases spanning the gap. CDR1 LGHDT and CDR2 YNNKEL come from the germline V gene (reference sequence). CDR3 length: 14 amino acids. The chain's CDR3 is CASSPYLGTDTQYF. The CDR3 DNA reads TGTGCCAGCAGCCCTTATCTAGGAACAGATACGCAGTATTTT.

This clonotype was detected ten times or more. The chain carries TRBV6-5 and TRBJ2-7, with 7 nucleotides matching TRBD2. There are 16 residues in the CDR3. Germline V gene data show CDR1 as MNHEY and CDR2 as SVGAGI. J lost 0 bases, V lost 1 base, and 6 bases had no gene match. The CDR3 region has the DNA TGTGCCAGCAGTTACTTCAGCGGGGCGAGCTCCTACGAGCAGTACTTC. Translation gives CASSYFSGASSYEQYF.

The sample holds many counts of this clonotype. This chain uses TRBV7-3 with TRBJ1-1; D is unclear. The CDR3 contains 13 residues. The ends were cut back, 5 bases at V and 5 bases at J, with 12 bases in the middle. Per germline, CDR1 SGHTA and CDR2 FQGTGA. CDR3 in amino acids: CASSPNGWTEAFF. The CDR3 coding sequence is TGTGCCAGCAGCCCAAACGGGTGGACTGAAGCTTTCTTT. Using reference TRBV7-3 and TRBJ1-1 for the parts outside the CDR3, the full variable domain is GAGVSQTPSNKVTEKGKYVELRCDPISGHTALYWYRQSLGQGPEFLIYFQGTGAADDSGLPNDRFFAVRPEGSVSTLKIQRTERGDSAVYLCASSPNGWTEAFFGQGTRLTVV.

This clonotype was found a few times. This chain joins TRBV24-1 and TRBJ2-5, with a possible D match to TRBD2 (5 bases). The CDR3 runs 12 residues. The germline gives CDR1 KGHDR, CDR2 SFDVKD. V lost 3 bases and J 7 bases, leaving 8 bases between the germline ends. The CDR3 bases are TGTGCCACCAGTGATAGGGCGGGGACCCAGTACTTC. This sequence encodes CATSDRAGTQYF.

J is TRBJ1-4 and V is TRBV12-3 or TRBV12-4; 7 nucleotides align to TRBD1. Trimming at V came to 7 bases and at J to 11 bases, leaving 10 bases not matched to a gene. The CDR3 length is 13 residues. The CDR3 region is CASTSIQGGKLFF. Written as DNA, the CDR3 is TGTGCCAGCACTTCCATCCAGGGGGGCAAACTGTTTTTT.

In this sample, this clonotype is medium-sized. This chain links TRBV20-1 with TRBJ2-3; tentative D call: TRBD2 (5 bases). The germline V and J ends were trimmed by 3 bases and 2 bases, with 12 bases remaining between them. The CDR3 extends over 14 amino acids. Germline lookup yields CDR1 DFQATT and CDR2 SNEGSKA (reference sequence). The CDR3 spells CSARTNDYTDTQYF. Written as DNA, the CDR3 is TGCAGTGCTAGGACAAACGACTACACAGATACGCAGTATTTT.

This clonotype was seen a handful of times. J is TRBJ2-1 and V is TRBV20-1; D might be TRBD2 (6 bases). The CDR3 covers 14 residues. Germline V gene sequence: CDR1 DFQATT, CDR2 SNEGSKA (reference sequence). V gave up 2 bases and J gave up 1 base, with 9 bases separating them. The CDR3 loop reads CSARMGGSYNEQFF. For the CDR3, the DNA is TGCAGTGCTAGAATGGGGGGATCCTACAATGAGCAGTTCTTC.

This clonotype was observed a few times. This rearrangement joins TRBV7-8 to TRBJ1-2, with D unresolved. There are 14 residues in the CDR3. From germline, CDR1 is SGHVS and CDR2 FQNEAQ. The ends were cut back, 2 bases at V and 0 bases at J, with 7 bases in the middle. CDR3 sequence reads: CASSLRVSNYGYTF. CDR3 in DNA: TGTGCCAGCAGCTTAAGGGTTTCTAACTATGGCTACACCTTC.

This clonotype was detected many times. V is TRBV4-1 and J is TRBJ2-7; TRBD2 agrees at 14 bases. The CDR3 length is 17 residues. V trimming: 1 base; J trimming: 2 bases; junction bases outside the gene matches: 4. Germline values: CDR1 MGHRA, CDR2 YSYEKL. CDR3 bases: TGCGCCAGCAGCCAAGTAGGGACTAGCGGGAGTCCCTACGAGCAGTACTTC. Its translation is CASSQVGTSGSPYEQYF.

V usage is TRBV7-9 and J usage is TRBJ2-6, with no clear D. The CDR3 extends over 15 amino acids. V was pared by 2 bases and J by 8 bases, with 13 bases between. From germline, CDR1 is SEHNR and CDR2 FQNEAQ (reference sequence). This CDR3 is CASSLRTLRSNVLTF. In nucleotides, the CDR3 is TGTGCCAGCAGCTTAAGGACCCTTAGGTCCAACGTCCTGACTTTC.

At least ten counts were recorded for this clonotype. The chain recombines TRBV30 with TRBJ2-5, with D perhaps matching TRBD2 (5 bases). Germline V CDR1 and CDR2: GTSNPN, SVGIG (reference sequence). V was clipped by 3 bases and J by 5 bases, with 19 bases between them. This CDR3 is 15 amino acids long. The CDR3 sequence is CAWSPRATLAETQYF. The CDR3 nucleotides read TGTGCCTGGAGCCCCCGGGCTACGTTAGCGGAGACCCAGTACTTC.

This clonotype appeared a few times. The rearrangement links TRBV27 to TRBJ1-6; the D is unclear. V was shortened by 6 bases and J by 2 bases, with 5 bases between the two germline ends. This CDR3 has 13 residues. Germline loops: CDR1 MNHEY, CDR2 SMNVEV (reference sequence). DNA of the CDR3: TGTGCCAGCAGCCCTGCCTATAATTCACCCCTCCACTTT. Its translation is CASSPAYNSPLHF.

This clonotype is deemed medium-sized. The V gene is TRBV20-1, the J gene TRBJ2-5; tentative D call: TRBD2 (6 bases). The CDR3 length is 16 residues. V was trimmed by 0 bases and J by 1 base, leaving 15 bases between them. Germline CDR1 reads DFQATT; CDR2 reads SNEGSKA (reference sequence). The CDR3 loop reads CSARDRGGTRQETQYF. The CDR3 DNA reads TGCAGTGCTAGAGATAGGGGTGGGACTCGCCAAGAGACCCAGTACTTC.